What follows are 2 T cell receptor beta chains derived from one specimen sequenced in a study of blood T cells in healthy people across ages (dated by TCRdb to 2014 to 2015). Libraries were made using 5' RACE. Sequenced using an Illumina HiSeq 2500. The second PCR ran for about 6 to 12 cycles and used a J-beta primer mix along with a sample-barcoded 5' primer. TCRdb reran the public reads through fastp at Q25 and MiXCR, keeping productive beta chains. Merged by CDR3 protein, the rows form single entries marked with the most common genes and DNA. Here the sample has fewer than 900,000 distinct CDR3 sequences; roughly 34% occur a single time. The biggest ten clones account for 10% to 15% of the sample. The sample comprised blood. These receptor sequences come from a man aged 18 to 30 in good health.

V gene TRBV6-6 combines with J gene TRBJ1-4; D unclear. The CDR3 runs 15 residues. Trimming cost V 6 bases and J 6 bases, with 17 bases left between them. Germline V gives CDR1 MNHNY, CDR2 SVGAGI (reference sequence). The CDR3 DNA is TGTGCCAGCAGCCCTCTGACACTAAATGATGAAAAACTGTTTTTT. Translating it yields CASSPLTLNDEKLFF.

There are a few counts of this clonotype. V is TRBV6-5 and J is TRBJ1-2, with no clear D. Germline assignment: CDR1 MNHEY and CDR2 SVGAGI. This CDR3 spans 14 amino acids. V lost 6 bases and J lost 8, with 19 bases in between. The CDR3 DNA is TGTGCCAGCAGCTACACGCCGACACAGCCCGGCTACACCTTC. It encodes CASSYTPTQPGYTF.